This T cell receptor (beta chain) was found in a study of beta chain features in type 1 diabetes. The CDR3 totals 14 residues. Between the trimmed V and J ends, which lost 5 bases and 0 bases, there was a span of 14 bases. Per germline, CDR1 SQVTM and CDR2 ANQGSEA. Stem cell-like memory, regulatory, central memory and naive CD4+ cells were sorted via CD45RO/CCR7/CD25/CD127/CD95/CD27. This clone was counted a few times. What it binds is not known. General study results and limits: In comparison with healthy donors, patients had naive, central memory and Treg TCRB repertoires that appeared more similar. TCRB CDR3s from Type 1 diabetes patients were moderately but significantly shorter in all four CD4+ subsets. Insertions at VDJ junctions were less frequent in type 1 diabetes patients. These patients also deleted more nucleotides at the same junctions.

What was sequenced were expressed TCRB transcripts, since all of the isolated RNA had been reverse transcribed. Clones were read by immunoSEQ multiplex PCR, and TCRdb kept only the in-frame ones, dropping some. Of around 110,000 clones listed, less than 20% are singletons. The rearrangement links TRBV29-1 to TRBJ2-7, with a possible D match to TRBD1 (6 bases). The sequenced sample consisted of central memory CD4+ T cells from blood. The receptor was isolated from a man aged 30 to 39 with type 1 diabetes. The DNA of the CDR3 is TGCAGCGTTAAGGGGGTGGGGAGCTCCTACGAGCAGTACTTC. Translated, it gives CSVKGVGSSYEQYF.